Below are 18 T cell receptor beta chains sequenced from a single sample in a study of T-cell memory formation after mild COVID-19. TCRdb fed the 5' RACE reads into MiXCR, producing one record per CDR3 protein. The sample holds about 130,000 distinct CDR3 sequences, 25% seen once. Sequences were obtained from PBMCs or a T cell subset sorted from them (not recorded which). The receptors shown here come from an adult woman who had mild COVID-19 (a few samples of this study predate the infection). Cell type and time point are not known.

This clonotype was seen a few times. This chain connects TRBV7-9 to TRBJ2-7, with 8 positions matching TRBD1. The V gene's germline CDR1 is SEHNR and CDR2 FQNEAQ (reference sequence). The CDR3 length is 14 residues. V trimming: 4 bases; J trimming: 4 bases; junction bases outside the gene matches: 6. For the CDR3, the DNA is TGTGCCAGCAGCTCACAGACAGGGGTTTACGAGCAGTACTTC. As protein: CASSSQTGVYEQYF.

The chain recombines TRBV4-1 with TRBJ1-1; D unresolved. Germline V lookup: CDR1 MGHRA, CDR2 YSYEKL. The ends were cut back, 2 bases at V and 1 base at J, with 11 bases in the middle. This CDR3 contains 15 residues. CDR3 sequence: CASSQMVVANTEAFF. The CDR3 DNA is TGCGCCAGCAGCCAAATGGTCGTTGCGAACACTGAAGCTTTCTTT.

The chain recombines TRBV7-9 with TRBJ1-4, with D possibly TRBD1 on 5 matching bases. The CDR3 sequence is 16 residues long. Germline V gives CDR1 SEHNR, CDR2 FQNEAQ (reference sequence). Trimming stripped 1 base from V and 5 bases from J, with 14 bases between. This CDR3 reads CASSLDPADSNEKLFF. In DNA, the CDR3 is TGTGCCAGCAGCTTAGATCCCGCAGACAGCAATGAAAAACTGTTTTTT. Filled out from reference TRBV7-9 and TRBJ1-4, the complete variable domain reads DTGVSQNPRHKITKRGQNVTFRCDPISEHNRLYWYRQTLGQGPEFLTYFQNEAQLEKSRLLSDRFSAERPKGSFSTLEIQRTEQGDSAMYLCASSLDPADSNEKLFFGSGTQLSVL.

The CDR3 region is CASSPGTGVSYEQYF. CDR3 nucleotides: TGTGCCAGCTCTCCAGGGACAGGGGTCTCCTACGAGCAGTACTTC. This chain connects TRBV7-9 to TRBJ2-7; 10 bases align to TRBD1. The V segment lost 8 bases and the J segment 0 bases; nucleotides outside the gene matches: 7. The CDR3 has 15 amino acids. CDR1 and CDR2 (germline): SEHNR, FQNEAQ (reference sequence). The full variable domain, with the rest looked up from reference TRBV7-9 and TRBJ2-7, is DTGVSQNPRHKITKRGQNVTFRCDPISEHNRLYWYRQTLGQGPEFLTYFQNEAQLEKSRLLSDRFSAERPKGSFSTLEIQRTEQGDSAMYLCASSPGTGVSYEQYFGPGTRLTVT.

CDR3 coding DNA: TGCGCCAGCAGCTTTAGCGGTCTCACAGATACGCAGTATTTT. This gives the protein CASSFSGLTDTQYF. The rearrangement links TRBV5-1 to TRBJ2-3, with D perhaps TRBD2 (6 bases). CDR3 length: 14 residues. Germline CDR1 and CDR2: SGHRS and YFSETQ. The V end was cut by 2 bases, the J end by 2 bases, with 9 bases between. Filled out from reference TRBV5-1 and TRBJ2-3, the complete variable domain reads KAGVTQTPRYLIKTRGQQVTLSCSPISGHRSVSWYQQTPGQGLQFLFEYFSETQRNKGNFPGRFSGRQFSNSRSEMNVSTLELGDSALYLCASSFSGLTDTQYFGPGTRLTVL.

The chain carries TRBV7-2 and TRBJ2-7, with D maybe TRBD2 (5 bases). Germline values: CDR1 SGHTA, CDR2 FQGNSA. The CDR3 length is 14 residues. V lost 2 bases, J lost 2 bases, and 10 bases lay in between. The CDR3 spells CASSLYGETYEQYF. Written as DNA, the CDR3 is TGTGCCAGCAGCTTATATGGGGAGACCTACGAGCAGTACTTC. The full variable domain, completed using reference TRBV7-2 and TRBJ2-7, is GAGVSQSPSNKVTEKGKDVELRCDPISGHTALYWYRQSLGQGLEFLIYFQGNSAPDKSGLPSDRFSAERTGGSVSTLTIQRTQQEDSAVYLCASSLYGETYEQYFGPGTRLTVT.

Only a few counts were recorded for this clonotype. The rearrangement uses TRBV5-1 and TRBJ2-7; no reliable D call. Germline V CDR1 and CDR2: SGHRS, YFSETQ. Between the trimmed V and J ends, which lost 4 bases and 7 bases, there was a span of 9 bases. CDR3 length equals 11 residues. CDR3 amino acids: CASSELGEQYF. DNA of the CDR3: TGCGCCAGCAGCGAATTGGGGGAGCAGTACTTC.

V and J are TRBV6-2 or TRBV6-3 and TRBJ2-1, with D tentatively TRBD2 (5 bases). Deletions cut 0 bases from V and 2 bases from J, with 14 bases between. The length of the CDR3 is 17 residues. The germline V gene has CDR1 MNHEY and CDR2 SVGEGT. The CDR3 sequence: CASSYSIRGRPYNEQFF. CDR3 in DNA: TGTGCCAGCAGTTACTCGATCCGAGGGAGACCCTACAATGAGCAGTTCTTC.

J is TRBJ1-1 and V is TRBV12-3 or TRBV12-4; 7 bases match TRBD1. The CDR3 is 11 amino acids. The J segment lost 10 bases and the V segment lost 11 bases, leaving 10 bases of the junction unmatched. CDR3 sequence: CASRGGIGAFF. The CDR3 coding sequence is TGTGCCTCCAGGGGGGGAATTGGAGCTTTCTTT.

V and J are TRBV12-3 or TRBV12-4 and TRBJ1-2; TRBD1 matches at 9 bases. The CDR3 spans 13 residues. Trimming took 3 bases from V and 6 from J; bases not matched to a gene: 2. CDR3 nucleotides: TGTGCCAGCAGTTTTGGGACAGGGCATGGCTACACCTTC. Translation gives CASSFGTGHGYTF.

The chain recombines TRBV6-5 with TRBJ1-2; 10 nucleotides align to TRBD1. J gave up 3 bases and V 4 bases, and 2 bases lay outside the gene matches. This CDR3 contains 14 residues. Germline CDR1 is MNHEY and CDR2 is SVGAGI. CDR3 DNA sequence: TGTGCCAGCAGTTCGGACAGGGGGTACTATGGCTACACCTTC. It translates to CASSSDRGYYGYTF.

The chain recombines TRBV6-5 with TRBJ2-3; tentatively, D is TRBD1 or TRBD2 (5 bases each). The germline V gene has CDR1 MNHEY and CDR2 SVGAGI. Trimming cost V 2 bases and J 2 bases, with 11 bases left between them. This CDR3 spans 15 amino acids. The CDR3 here is CASSYRGSITDTQYF. The CDR3 region has the DNA TGTGCCAGCAGTTACCGGGGCAGTATCACAGATACGCAGTATTTT.

The chain carries TRBV6-5 and TRBJ1-1; D is undetermined. This CDR3 spans 15 amino acids. Germline V gene data show CDR1 as MNHEY and CDR2 as SVGAGI. V was clipped by 4 bases and J by 2 bases, with 14 bases between them. CDR3 coding DNA: TGTGCCAGCAGTTTATCCAATAGTCCCAACACTGAAGCTTTCTTT. It codes for CASSLSNSPNTEAFF.

This clonotype was observed a single time. A much larger clone lies a single base off, so this may be a read error. The V call is TRBV4-3, the J call TRBJ2-1; tentatively, D is TRBD2 (6 bases). Germline V CDR1 and CDR2: LGHNA, YSLEER. The CDR3 has 13 amino acids. CDR3 in DNA: TGCTCCAGCAGCCAAGGGACTTTACTTACGCAGTTCTTC. This translates into CSSSQGTLLTQFF.

This clonotype was counted between two and nine times. The J gene is TRBJ2-7, the V gene TRBV27; D not resolved. V was shortened by 0 bases and J by 3 bases, with 6 bases between the two germline ends. CDR1 is MNHEY, CDR2 SMNVEV, per germline (reference sequence). This CDR3 has 13 residues. CDR3: CASSLSLGYEQYF. For the CDR3, the DNA is TGTGCCAGCAGTTTATCCCTCGGCTACGAGCAGTACTTC.

This clonotype occurred a few times. The chain is built from TRBV7-9 and TRBJ1-1, with D possibly TRBD1 on 5 matching bases. V dropped 5 bases and J dropped 1 base, with 11 bases sitting between them. The CDR3 has 14 residues. In germline, CDR1 is SEHNR, CDR2 FQNEAQ (reference sequence). CDR3: CASSVEGWNTEAFF. CDR3 coding DNA: TGTGCCAGCAGCGTCGAGGGGTGGAACACTGAAGCTTTCTTT. Full variable domain (missing parts from reference TRBV7-9 and TRBJ1-1): DTGVSQNPRHKITKRGQNVTFRCDPISEHNRLYWYRQTLGQGPEFLTYFQNEAQLEKSRLLSDRFSAERPKGSFSTLEIQRTEQGDSAMYLCASSVEGWNTEAFFGQGTRLTVV.

This clonotype has just one count. The V gene is TRBV4-3, the J gene TRBJ2-2; 12 positions match TRBD2. The CDR3 has 18 residues. CDR1 is LGHNA and CDR2 is YSLEER in the germline V gene. CDR3 nucleotides: TGCGTTGGCAGCCAGGAAGGACTAGCGGGACTTAACACCGGGGAGCTGTTTTTT. Its protein product is CVGSQEGLAGLNTGELFF.

This clonotype was found a few times. The genes are TRBV7-9 and TRBJ2-3; tentatively, D is TRBD1 (5 bases). V gave up 5 bases and J gave up 1 base, with 16 bases separating them. There are 16 residues in the CDR3. Germline loops: CDR1 SEHNR, CDR2 FQNEAQ (reference sequence). The CDR3 DNA follows: TGTGCCAGCAGCCCCCTCACGGGCAGGGGCACAGATACGCAGTATTTT. This gives the protein CASSPLTGRGTDTQYF.